A selection of T cell receptor beta chains follows, all from one sample in a study of low-dose radiotherapy and immunotherapy resistance in tumors. TCRdb reanalysed the reads using MiXCR and keeps one entry per CDR3 protein. Among about 64,000 distinct CDR3 sequences listed, about a quarter were seen once. The input for sequencing was PBMCs, taken before treatment. The source of these receptors is a male donor with rectosigmoid adenocarcinoma. The CDR3 runs from the conserved cysteine through the conserved F or W. Each record gives: CDR3 DNA, CDR3 protein, CDR3 length, D gene, J gene, V gene, clone size. A D gene is named only where the DNA matches it firmly. Clone size, where shown, is once, few, many, or a class for clones that have expanded.

TGTGCCAGCAGTATCCCGGTTGGCGGGCAAAGGACTGAAGCTTTCTTT CASSIPVGGQRTEAFF 16 NA TRBJ1-1 TRBV28 many
TGTGCCAGCAGTAAGGACAGGGGCACCTACAATGAGCAGTTCTTC CASSKDRGTYNEQFF 15 TRBD1 TRBJ2-1 TRBV6-6 once
TGTGCCAGCAGCTTGGCCCCCGCGGGGCCTGGGGCCAACGTCCTGACTTTC CASSLAPAGPGANVLTF 17 NA TRBJ2-6 TRBV5-6 medium-sized
TGTGCCAGCAGTTTGCAGTCCGACTACGAGCAGTACTTC CASSLQSDYEQYF 13 NA TRBJ2-7 TRBV12-3/TRBV12-4 NA
TGCGCCAGCAGCGCGCCCGGGGAAGAGACCCAGTACTTC CASSAPGEETQYF 13 NA TRBJ2-5 TRBV5-1 many
TGTGCCAGCAGTTCCGGACAGATGGAATATGGCTACACCTTC CASSSGQMEYGYTF 14 NA TRBJ1-2 TRBV28 NA
TGTGCCAGCAAGCGACTAGACGGGGGCCAAGAGACCCAGTACTTC CASKRLDGGQETQYF 15 NA TRBJ2-5 TRBV2 many
TGCGCCAGCAGCCAAGTTAGGGGGCCCTCCTACGAGCAGTACTTC CASSQVRGPSYEQYF 15 TRBD1 TRBJ2-7 TRBV4-3 many
TGTGCCAGCAGATTTCGGACAGGCGTCGGGAGTGGAGATGAGCAGTTCTTC CASRFRTGVGSGDEQFF 17 NA TRBJ2-1 TRBV5-4 once
TGTGCCAGCAGCCCCCCTGGGGGGGCTCCATCTGGTTCACCCCTCCACTTT CASSPPGGAPSGSPLHF 17 NA TRBJ1-6 TRBV9 many
TGTGCCAGCGGGGGAGATACGCAGTATTTT CASGGDTQYF 10 NA TRBJ2-3 TRBV12-3/TRBV12-4 many
TGCAGTGCGAGAGGCGGGAATGCCTACAATGAGCAGTTCTTC CSARGGNAYNEQFF 14 NA TRBJ2-1 TRBV20-1 once
TGTGCCAGCAGCTTGGCCCAGGAGCAGTTCTTC CASSLAQEQFF 11 NA TRBJ2-1 TRBV5-6 NA
TGTGCCAGCAGTTTATGGGGAGGGGGTATCTCTCAGCCCCAGCATTTT CASSLWGGGISQPQHF 16 NA TRBJ1-5 TRBV27 many
TGTGCCAGCAGTTATAGTAGTTGGCGGGCAGACAATGAGCAGTACTTC CASSYSSWRADNEQYF 16 NA TRBJ2-7 TRBV6-2/TRBV6-3 NA
TGTGCCACCAGCCCACCGGGACAGGGGGCGCAGGTGAACACCGGGGAGCTGTTTTTT CATSPPGQGAQVNTGELFF 19 TRBD1 TRBJ2-2 TRBV24-1 many
TGTGCCAGCAGCTTAGTCGGACGGACCGAAGCTTTCTTT CASSLVGRTEAFF 13 NA TRBJ1-1 TRBV7-2 many
TGTGCCAGCAGCCCCGGGACAGGGAGCTCCTACAATGAGCAGTTCTTC CASSPGTGSSYNEQFF 16 TRBD1 TRBJ2-1 TRBV11-1 many
TGCAGTGCTAGGCCAGATACGCAGTATTTT CSARPDTQYF 10 NA TRBJ2-3 TRBV20-1 few
TGTGCCAGCAGCTCTACTCGGACTAGCGGGAGGGAAAGCGAGCAGTACTTC CASSSTRTSGRESEQYF 17 TRBD2 TRBJ2-7 TRBV11-3 many
TGCGCCAGCAGCTCCCATTTAGGCGGGGGCCGCAATGAGCAGTACTTC CASSSHLGGGRNEQYF 16 NA TRBJ2-5 TRBV5-1 NA
TGCGCCAGCAGCTTGGTCAGGGGAGACACCGGGGAGCTGTTTTTT CASSLVRGDTGELFF 15 NA TRBJ2-2 TRBV5-1 many
TGTGCCAGCAGTTCCCGTGGACAGGGCTATGGCTACACCTTC CASSSRGQGYGYTF 14 TRBD1 TRBJ1-2 TRBV7-9 many
TGTGCCAGCAGCTTCGGACTAGCTACAATGGGGGAGCAGTTCTTC CASSFGLATMGEQFF 15 TRBD2 TRBJ2-1 TRBV7-2 NA